Following are 20 T cell receptor beta chains from one sample sequenced in a study of blood T cell repertoires in COVID-19. Assay: immunoSEQ multiplex PCR; the TCRdb copy retains only in-frame clones and omits some. The sample carries fewer than 300,000 clones, about 91% recorded once. Sequencing was carried out using peripheral blood. The source of these receptors is a person in their late teens or twenties with COVID-19, enrolled during active disease.

The chain combines TRBV7-8 with TRBJ2-3; a possible D gene is TRBD1 (6 bases). The length of the CDR3 is 16 residues. Trimming took off 5 bases at V and 0 bases at J, with 15 bases between the two ends. Germline V gene sequence: CDR1 SGHVS, CDR2 FQNEAQ. The chain's CDR3 is CASSRQQGRSTDTQYF. For the CDR3, the DNA is TGTGCCAGCAGCCGGCAACAGGGTCGTAGCACAGATACGCAGTATTTT. Filled out from reference TRBV7-8 and TRBJ2-3, the complete variable domain reads GAGVSQSPRYKVAKRGQDVALRCDPISGHVSLFWYQQALGQGPEFLTYFQNEAQLDKSGLPSDRFFAERPEGSVSTLKIQRTQQEDSAVYLCASSRQQGRSTDTQYFGPGTRLTVL.

This chain uses TRBV5-4 with TRBJ2-1; TRBD2 agrees at 11 bases. Germline V CDR1 and CDR2: SGHNT, YYREEE (reference sequence). J gave up 10 bases and V 4 bases, and 7 bases lay outside the gene matches. The CDR3 covers 14 residues. The DNA of the CDR3 is TGTGCCAGCAGCATGGGACTAGCGGAAAGAGAGCAGTTCTTC. It codes for CASSMGLAEREQFF.

The gene calls are TRBV6-2 or TRBV6-3 and TRBJ2-7; 8 positions agree with TRBD1. Per the germline V gene, CDR1 is MNHEY and CDR2 is SVGEGT. J gave up 3 bases and V 6 bases, and 4 bases lay outside the gene matches. The CDR3 extends over 13 amino acids. CDR3 loop: CASSWTGIYEQYF. In nucleotides, the CDR3 is TGTGCCAGCAGCTGGACAGGGATCTACGAGCAGTACTTC.

The sample holds one count of this clone. The rearrangement links TRBV10-3 to TRBJ2-7, with D maybe TRBD2 (6 bases). Germline lookup yields CDR1 ENHRY and CDR2 SYGVKD. Trimming took 3 bases from V and 2 from J, leaving 17 bases between them. The CDR3 length is 16 residues. CDR3 protein: CAISDTGGSGPYEQYF. The CDR3 DNA is TGTGCCATCAGTGATACTGGAGGTAGCGGACCCTACGAGCAGTACTTC.

The chain couples TRBV7-6 to TRBJ1-1; perhaps TRBD1 as D (6 bases). The germline CDR1 and CDR2 sequences are SGHVS and FNYEAQ. V gave up 0 bases and J gave up 1 base, with 9 bases separating them. The CDR3 consists of 15 residues. CDR3 in DNA: TGTGCCAGCAGCTTAGCGCAGGGGACGAACACTGAAGCTTTCTTT. The encoded protein is CASSLAQGTNTEAFF.

V is TRBV5-1 and J is TRBJ2-3, with TRBD1 matching over 7 bases. CDR1 and CDR2 (germline): SGHRS, YFSETQ. With V trimmed by 2 bases and J by 0 bases, 6 bases remained unmatched. The CDR3 is made up of 16 amino acids. CDR3 coding DNA: TGCGCCAGCAGCTTCGGACAGGCGGCTAGCACAGATACGCAGTATTTT. Amino acid sequence: CASSFGQAASTDTQYF. The whole variable domain, filled in from reference TRBV5-1 and TRBJ2-3, reads KAGVTQTPRYLIKTRGQQVTLSCSPISGHRSVSWYQQTPGQGLQFLFEYFSETQRNKGNFPGRFSGRQFSNSRSEMNVSTLELGDSALYLCASSFGQAASTDTQYFGPGTRLTVL.

The CDR3 sequence: CSVELAEGVEQYF. The CDR3, as DNA: TGCAGCGTTGAACTAGCGGAGGGGGTCGAGCAGTACTTC. The chain employs TRBV29-1 and TRBJ2-7; weak D call: TRBD2 (7 bases). CDR1 is SQVTM and CDR2 is ANQGSEA in the germline V gene. This CDR3 contains 13 residues. V lost 2 bases, J lost 6 bases, and 14 bases lay in between.

This clone was recorded once. The chain carries TRBV19 and TRBJ1-1, with a tentative D call TRBD1 (6 bases). This CDR3 comprises 15 residues. Germline V gene lookup returns CDR1 LNHDA and CDR2 SQIVND (reference sequence). Trimming left V 5 bases short and J 4 bases short, with 17 bases between. CDR3 nucleotide sequence: TGTGCCAGTAGTCCCTCAGGGGTAGAGATCACTGAAGCTTTCTTT. It codes for CASSPSGVEITEAFF.

The rearrangement links TRBV21-1 to TRBJ2-1; the DNA was not used to check the table's D call, TRBD2. TRBV21-1 is classified as a pseudogene. The CDR3 extends over 16 amino acids. This CDR3 reads CASSKERTRRFDEQFF. CDR3 in DNA: TGTGCCAGCAGCAAAGAGAGGACTAGACGGTTCGATGAGCAGTTCTTC.

The V call is TRBV2, the J call TRBJ1-1; 8 positions match TRBD1. Germline assignment: CDR1 SNHLY and CDR2 FYNNEI. V was pared by 1 base and J by 1 base, with 2 bases of the junction left unmatched. The CDR3 contains 15 residues. The CDR3 loop is CASSEVGTGNTEAFF. CDR3 nucleotide sequence: TGTGCCAGCAGTGAAGTTGGGACAGGGAACACTGAAGCTTTCTTT.

V usage is TRBV3-1 (or the pseudogene TRBV3-2) and J usage is TRBJ1-3; D ambiguous. The V end lost 1 base, the J end lost 8 bases, and 9 bases lay between the germline ends. The CDR3 has 13 amino acids. The germline V gene has CDR1 LGHDT and CDR2 YNNKEL (reference sequence). Here the CDR3 reads CASSQGAGDTIYF. As DNA, the CDR3 is TGTGCCAGCAGCCAAGGTGCCGGGGACACCATATATTTT.

V gene TRBV13 combines with J gene TRBJ2-7; 9 bases align to TRBD2. The CDR3 has 14 amino acids. V shed 3 bases, J shed 6 bases, and the junction held 6 bases outside the gene matches. CDR1 is PRHDT, CDR2 FYEKMQ, per germline (reference sequence). The CDR3 coding sequence is TGTGCCAGCAGCTTTAGCGGGAGAGGAGCCGAGCAGTACTTC. It encodes CASSFSGRGAEQYF.

The rearrangement links TRBV9 to TRBJ2-5; a weak D match, TRBD2 (7 bases). Trimming took 2 bases from V and 7 from J, leaving 21 bases between them. There are 16 residues in the CDR3. CDR1 is SGDLS and CDR2 is YYNGEE in the germline V gene. This chain's CDR3 is CASSVKGWGGEVTQYF. As DNA, the CDR3 is TGTGCCAGCAGCGTGAAAGGATGGGGGGGCGAGGTGACCCAGTACTTC.

The chain is built from TRBV3-1 (or the pseudogene TRBV3-2) and TRBJ2-7, with 11 bases matching TRBD2. The CDR3 length is 15 residues. The V gene's germline CDR1 is LGHDT and CDR2 YNNKEL (reference sequence). V dropped 4 bases and J dropped 6; count of bases not matched to a gene: 8. CDR3 sequence (DNA): TGTGCCAGCAGCCCAATAGCGGGAGGGCCGTTCGAGCAGTACTTC. It specifies CASSPIAGGPFEQYF.

The rearrangement joins TRBV29-1 to TRBJ1-2; D unclear. CDR1 SQVTM and CDR2 ANQGSEA come from the germline V gene. V was cut by 7 bases and J by 8 bases, with 11 bases left in between. The CDR3 is 10 residues long. DNA for the CDR3: TGCAGCGCCCTGGGAGGGGGCTACACCTTC. Its protein is CSALGGGYTF.

CDR3 DNA: TGCGCCAGCGGCGCTGAGGACAGGGGGCGGACTGAAGCTTTCTTT. Protein: CASGAEDRGRTEAFF. The V and J genes are TRBV5-1 and TRBJ1-1, with 11 nucleotides matching TRBD1. The CDR3 has 15 amino acids. J was trimmed by 5 bases and V by 7 bases; bases with no gene match: 10. Germline V gene data show CDR1 as SGHRS and CDR2 as YFSETQ.

This clone showed up just once. The chain uses TRBV2 and TRBJ1-3, with 8 bases matching TRBD1. This CDR3 contains 15 residues. The V gene's germline CDR1 is SNHLY and CDR2 FYNNEI. V shed 6 bases, J shed 4 bases, and the junction held 8 bases outside the gene matches. The chain's CDR3 is CASSRTGIPGNTIYF. CDR3 nucleotides: TGTGCCAGCAGCCGGACAGGGATCCCCGGAAACACCATATATTTT.

DNA for the CDR3: TGTGCCAGCAGCTTAGTGGGCAGTATGAACACTGAAGCTTTCTTT. Its protein product is CASSLVGSMNTEAFF. The chain links TRBV7-2 to TRBJ1-1, with D hard to call. The ends were cut back, 1 base at V and 0 bases at J, with 9 bases in the middle. The CDR3 has 15 residues. CDR1 and CDR2 (germline): SGHTA, FQGNSA.

The CDR3 reads CASSHGTGDTEAFF. CDR3 DNA: TGTGCCAGCAGCCACGGGACAGGTGACACTGAAGCTTTCTTT. The chain employs TRBV4-2 and TRBJ1-1, with 8 positions matching TRBD1. CDR3 length: 14 residues. The germline V gene has CDR1 LGHNA and CDR2 YNFKEQ. V trimming: 3 bases; J trimming: 3 bases; junction bases outside the gene matches: 3.

The chain carries TRBV27 and TRBJ2-3, with D possibly TRBD2 on 5 matching bases. CDR3 length: 16 residues. Germline V gene lookup returns CDR1 MNHEY and CDR2 SMNVEV (reference sequence). Between the trimmed V and J ends, which lost 0 bases and 6 bases, there was a span of 16 bases. For the CDR3, the DNA is TGTGCCAGCAGTTTATCGGAACTGAGGGAAGGTGATACGCAGTATTTT. Its protein is CASSLSELREGDTQYF.